This T cell receptor beta chain was sequenced in a study of graft-versus-host responses after intestinal transplantation. Overall study context: Uniformly, recipients were administered anti-thymocyte globulin induction with subsequent tacrolimus and steroids for three to four years.

With regard to this clone: Its antigen is undetermined.

General study findings and limits: Where graft-donor T cell macrochimerism was present, patients had high graft-versus-host to host-versus-graft clonal ratios in allografts.

Trimming left V 2 bases short and J 8 bases short, with 17 bases between. Germline V lookup: CDR1 SGDLS, CDR2 YYNGEE. This CDR3 has 15 residues. Generated by immunoSEQ multiplex PCR, the TCRdb table keeps only in-frame clones and is missing some. Of 90,000 to 130,000 clones in the sample, 85% to 95% are singletons; the top ten hold roughly 0.5%. The sequence came from a human donor who received an intestinal transplant. The sequenced sample was unstimulated CD8+ T cells sorted from spleen or lymph node cells, obtained before intestinal transplant. The rearrangement links TRBV9 to TRBJ2-1, with D maybe TRBD2 (5 bases). The CDR3 here is CASSVHKEGRDEQFF. The CDR3 DNA reads TGTGCCAGCAGCGTCCACAAGGAAGGGCGGGATGAGCAGTTCTTC.